These 15 T cell receptor beta chains were all obtained from the same sample, sequenced in a study of Ad26.COV2.S vaccination and SARS-CoV-2 variants. Only in-frame clones appear in the TCRdb table, and some are missing; sequencing was by immunoSEQ multiplex PCR. The sample carries 430,000 or so clones, 90% recorded once. Treatment noted: 19 received Ad26.COV2.S at low or high dose, single or two shots; about 5 received placebo; per-sample allocation not given. Sampling was done on day 63 after the first vaccine or placebo injection. The sequencing used peripheral blood, collected in a trial of Ad26.COV2.S vaccine versus placebo. The receptors were gathered from a person aged 18-65 years who received the Ad26.COV2.S COVID-19 vaccine or a placebo.

V usage is TRBV10-3 and J usage is TRBJ1-1; TRBD1 aligns across 7 bases. CDR1 is ENHRY and CDR2 is SYGVKD in the germline V gene. V lost 6 bases and J lost 3; bases outside the gene matches: 1. The CDR3 spans 12 residues. The CDR3, as DNA: TGTGCCATCAGGCAGGGGGACACTGAAGCTTTCTTT. Its translation is CAIRQGDTEAFF.

CDR3 sequence reads: CASSLGDEQYF. CDR3 nucleotides: TGCGCCAGCAGCTTAGGCGACGAGCAGTACTTC. The gene calls are TRBV5-1 and TRBJ2-7; D not certain. The CDR3 is 11 residues long. Germline values: CDR1 SGHRS, CDR2 YFSETQ. V lost 2 bases to trimming and J lost 5 bases, with 5 bases between them.

The chain uses TRBV28 and TRBJ2-3; 10 bases agree with TRBD2. The CDR3 totals 14 residues. CDR1 MDHEN and CDR2 SYDVKM come from the germline V gene. With V trimmed by 11 bases and J by 4 bases, 9 bases remained unmatched. CDR3 nucleotide sequence: TGTGCCGGATCTAGAGCGGGAGGGCCAGATACGCAGTATTTT. Its protein product is CAGSRAGGPDTQYF.

V gene TRBV11-3 combines with J gene TRBJ1-1, with no clear D. The V gene's germline CDR1 is SGHNT and CDR2 YENEEA. The CDR3 is made up of 14 amino acids. Between the trimmed V and J ends, which lost 1 base and 2 bases, there was a span of 8 bases. This CDR3 reads CASSLGPENTEAFF. CDR3 sequence (DNA): TGTGCCAGCAGCTTAGGCCCAGAAAACACTGAAGCTTTCTTT.

J is TRBJ2-7 and V is TRBV4-1; TRBD2 matches 8 bases. The CDR3 loop spans 15 amino acids. Germline-derived CDR1 and CDR2 are MGHRA and YSYEKL. The V segment lost 4 bases and the J segment 1 base; nucleotides outside the gene matches: 6. The CDR3 nucleotides read TGCGCCAGCAGCCGTCCGGGGACTAGATCCTACGAGCAGTACTTC. Translation gives CASSRPGTRSYEQYF.

This chain links TRBV5-6 with TRBJ2-2, with 13 bases that match TRBD2. Germline V gives CDR1 SGHDT, CDR2 YYEEEE. Trimming at V came to 2 bases and at J to 5 bases, leaving 6 bases not matched to a gene. This CDR3 has 17 amino acids. DNA of the CDR3: TGTGCCAGCAGCTTCGGGACTAGCGGGATAATTACCGGGGAGCTGTTTTTT. It specifies CASSFGTSGIITGELFF.

This chain links TRBV7-2 with TRBJ2-7; D perhaps matches TRBD2 (7 bases). The V end was cut by 0 bases, the J end by 3 bases, with 12 bases between. Germline V gene sequence: CDR1 SGHTA, CDR2 FQGNSA. This CDR3 contains 15 residues. CDR3 sequence: CASSLAGGTYYEQYF. The CDR3 DNA sequence: TGTGCCAGCAGCTTAGCGGGAGGGACATACTACGAGCAGTACTTC. The entire variable domain, with the rest obtained from reference TRBV7-2 and TRBJ2-7, is as follows: GAGVSQSPSNKVTEKGKDVELRCDPISGHTALYWYRQSLGQGLEFLIYFQGNSAPDKSGLPSDRFSAERTGGSVSTLTIQRTQQEDSAVYLCASSLAGGTYYEQYFGPGTRLTVT.

This chain uses TRBV4-3 with TRBJ1-2; tentatively, D is TRBD1 (5 bases). Germline V gene lookup returns CDR1 LGHNA and CDR2 YSLEER. There are 14 residues in the CDR3. Trimming took 0 bases from V and 4 from J, leaving 9 bases between them. The CDR3 DNA reads TGCGCCAGCAGCCAAGAAGGGACGTCCTATGGCTACACCTTC. This gives the protein CASSQEGTSYGYTF.

J is TRBJ2-3 and V is TRBV24-1; D might be TRBD2 (6 bases). CDR3 size: 16 residues. In germline, CDR1 is KGHDR, CDR2 SFDVKD. Trimming pared 2 bases from V and 0 bases from J, leaving 11 bases between. CDR3 loop: CATSDWGVPSTDTQYF. CDR3 DNA: TGTGCCACCAGTGATTGGGGGGTACCAAGCACAGATACGCAGTATTTT.

J is TRBJ2-1 and V is TRBV29-1; D gene ambiguous. Trimming stripped 6 bases from V and 5 bases from J, with 17 bases between. The CDR3 sequence is 14 residues long. Germline V gene lookup returns CDR1 SQVTM and CDR2 ANQGSEA. The CDR3 bases are TGCAGCGTGACCCCCTTGGTCCGCCACAATGAGCAGTTCTTC. Translating gives CSVTPLVRHNEQFF.

This clone was seen a few times. The rearrangement joins TRBV19 to TRBJ2-3, with 10 bases identical to TRBD1. The junction had 3 bases not matched to a gene; V was cut back by 5 bases and J by 4 bases. Germline CDR1 and CDR2: LNHDA and SQIVND (reference sequence). The CDR3 length is 14 residues. The CDR3 DNA follows: TGTGCCAGTAGTCCCGGACAGGGGGCAGATACGCAGTATTTT. It codes for CASSPGQGADTQYF.

This clone was detected once. The chain has TRBV5-4 and TRBJ2-7, with D tentatively TRBD1 (5 bases). V was shortened by 3 bases and J by 1 base, with 11 bases between the two germline ends. From germline, CDR1 is SGHNT and CDR2 YYREEE (reference sequence). CDR3 length equals 14 residues. The CDR3 DNA reads as TGTGCCAGCAGCTACTTAGACAGTTCCTACGAGCAGTACTTC. Its translation: CASSYLDSSYEQYF.

This clone was observed a single time. CDR3 bases: TGTGCCAGCAGCGTTCTAGGGCTAGCAAAAGAGGTAAATGAGCAGTTCTTC. Its protein product is CASSVLGLAKEVNEQFF. This rearrangement joins TRBV9 to TRBJ2-1, with D tentatively TRBD2 (5 bases). This CDR3 contains 17 residues. Looked up from germline, CDR1 is SGDLS and CDR2 is YYNGEE. The germline V and J ends were trimmed by 2 bases and 7 bases, with 22 bases remaining between them.

The J gene is TRBJ2-7, the V gene TRBV6-5, with 9 bases matching TRBD1. After removal of 4 bases from V and 3 bases from J, the junction contained 4 bases not matched to a gene. The CDR3 is made up of 14 amino acids. Germline CDR1 MNHEY, CDR2 SVGAGI. CDR3 amino acids: CASSSGTGFYEQYF. CDR3 DNA: TGTGCCAGCAGTTCCGGGACAGGGTTCTACGAGCAGTACTTC.

This sequence joins TRBV28 and TRBJ1-5; possibly TRBD1 for D (6 bases). This CDR3 contains 13 residues. Per the germline V gene, CDR1 is MDHEN and CDR2 is SYDVKM. With 7 bases removed from V and 6 bases from J, the gap between germline ends came to 13 bases. CDR3 in DNA: TGTGCCAGCACCCCTGGGGGCGTTCAGCCCCAGCATTTT. It codes for CASTPGGVQPQHF.